These 32 T cell receptor beta chains came from one sample sequenced in a study of response to subunit inactivated influenza vaccine. TCRdb itself ran the RT-PCR reads through MiXCR, one entry per CDR3 protein. The sample consists of around 520,000 distinct CDR3 sequences, 25% of them appearing once. This specimen was CD4+ T cells sorted from PBMCs, taken roughly 5 days after vaccination. Source of these receptors: a man aged 50-60 years who received an inactivated influenza vaccine.

The table lists this clonotype with a few counts. The chain couples TRBV4-2 to TRBJ2-3; TRBD1 or TRBD2 may be the D gene (5 bases each). The CDR3 runs 14 residues. Germline CDR1 is LGHNA and CDR2 is YNFKEQ. V was shortened by 0 bases and J by 9 bases, with 13 bases between the two germline ends. CDR3 DNA sequence: TGTGCCAGCAGCCAAGATAGGGGAGTTGGGACGCAGTATTTT. This sequence encodes CASSQDRGVGTQYF.

This clonotype was found a few times. The chain has TRBV7-2 and TRBJ2-1, with a weak D call TRBD2 (5 bases). CDR1 is SGHTA, CDR2 FQGNSA, per germline. V lost 0 bases and J 9 bases, leaving 12 bases between the germline ends. The CDR3 is 14 amino acids. The CDR3 region is CASSLASSRGEQFF. In DNA, the CDR3 is TGTGCCAGCAGCTTAGCGAGCTCCCGGGGTGAGCAGTTCTTC.

This clonotype was counted a single time. The chain carries TRBV29-1 and TRBJ1-2; TRBD1 is a possible D gene (5 bases). This CDR3 is 14 amino acids long. Germline CDR1 reads SQVTM; CDR2 reads ANQGSEA. Trimming removed 3 bases at V and 5 bases at J, with 16 bases between. CDR3 DNA: TGCAGCGTTGAGGAGGGTGGGGGTGGATATGGCTACACCTTC. The encoded protein is CSVEEGGGGYGYTF.

In this sample, this clonotype turned up a few times. The genes are TRBV20-1 and TRBJ2-7; D tentatively reads TRBD1 or TRBD2 (6 bases each). This CDR3 is built from 14 residues. Per the germline V gene, CDR1 is DFQATT and CDR2 is SNEGSKA (reference sequence). Trimming removed 3 bases at V and 6 bases at J, with 18 bases between. This CDR3 is CSASPGVGGGEQYF. The CDR3 DNA reads as TGCAGTGCTAGCCCAGGGGTGGGAGGCGGCGAGCAGTACTTC.

This clonotype has a single count. The rearrangement uses TRBV5-1 and TRBJ1-1; TRBD1 matches at 7 bases. The V gene end was trimmed by 0 bases and the J gene end by 7 bases; junction bases not matched to a gene: 3. Germline lookup yields CDR1 SGHRS and CDR2 YFSETQ. This CDR3 contains 13 residues. The CDR3 coding sequence is TGCGCCAGCAGCTTGGAAGGGGGCATTGAAGCTTTCTTT. Translating it yields CASSLEGGIEAFF. Filled out from reference TRBV5-1 and TRBJ1-1, the complete variable domain reads KAGVTQTPRYLIKTRGQQVTLSCSPISGHRSVSWYQQTPGQGLQFLFEYFSETQRNKGNFPGRFSGRQFSNSRSEMNVSTLELGDSALYLCASSLEGGIEAFFGQGTRLTVV.

Concerning this clonotype itself: Its ends do not fully match the called genes, so a read error is possible. V usage is TRBV7-2 and J usage is TRBJ1-3; TRBD1 aligns across 7 bases. Germline V gives CDR1 SGHTA, CDR2 FQGNSA. The CDR3 length is 15 residues. The CDR3 bases are TGTGCCAGCAGCGCCCGGGACAGCCCTGGGAACACCATATATTTT. Translating it yields CASSARDSPGNTIYF.

A few counts support this clonotype. The J gene is TRBJ2-1, the V gene TRBV20-1; D may be TRBD1 or TRBD2 (5 bases each). V shed 5 bases and J shed 5 bases, with 13 bases lying between them. This CDR3 has 13 amino acids. The germline gives CDR1 DFQATT, CDR2 SNEGSKA (reference sequence). The CDR3 spells CSAFGTGNNEQFF. In DNA form, the CDR3 reads TGCAGTGCTTTTGGGACGGGAAACAATGAGCAGTTCTTC.

The chain is built from TRBV10-3 and TRBJ1-1, with 7 bases identical to TRBD1. V lost 6 bases, J lost 2 bases, and 6 bases stayed unmatched. CDR1 ENHRY and CDR2 SYGVKD come from the germline V gene. The CDR3 sequence is 14 residues long. The CDR3 protein is CAIRIPGGNTEAFF. The CDR3 nucleotides read TGTGCCATCAGGATCCCAGGGGGTAACACTGAAGCTTTCTTT.

In its sample, this clonotype was seen many times. The rearrangement uses TRBV5-1 and TRBJ2-1; the match to TRBD2 covers 7 bases. The CDR3 covers 14 residues. CDR1 and CDR2 (germline): SGHRS, YFSETQ. V gave up 9 bases and J gave up 13 bases; unmatched junction bases: 19. CDR3 nucleotides: TGCGCCACCCAGACTAGCAATGGGGCTCAGCAACAGTTCTTC. This gives the protein CATQTSNGAQQQFF.

The chain links TRBV20-1 to TRBJ1-5, with 8 nucleotides matching TRBD1. This CDR3 comprises 14 residues. V lost 1 base, J lost 5 bases, and 4 bases stayed unmatched. Germline loops: CDR1 DFQATT, CDR2 SNEGSKA (reference sequence). In DNA form, the CDR3 reads TGCAGTGCTAGAGCCTCGACAGGGGATCAGCCCCAGCATTTT. This codes for CSARASTGDQPQHF.

CDR3 in amino acids: CASRAQGARSGEQYF. The DNA for the CDR3 is TGTGCCAGCAGAGCCCAGGGGGCGAGGTCGGGCGAGCAGTACTTC. V and J are TRBV7-9 and TRBJ2-7, with 8 positions matching TRBD1. CDR3 size: 15 residues. CDR1 is SEHNR, CDR2 FQNEAQ, per germline (reference sequence). V shed 6 bases and J 6 bases; nucleotides not matched to a gene: 13.

This chain connects TRBV3-1 to TRBJ2-2; D not resolved. V gave up 1 base and J gave up 4 bases, with 16 bases separating them. Germline assignment: CDR1 LGHDT and CDR2 YNNKEL (reference sequence). The CDR3 is 17 amino acids. CDR3 sequence reads: CASSQVLLRRSTGELFF. As DNA, the CDR3 is TGTGCCAGCAGCCAAGTTTTGTTAAGGAGATCCACCGGGGAGCTGTTTTTT.

This clonotype was counted many times. The chain links TRBV3-1 to TRBJ1-1; possibly TRBD1 for D (6 bases). The CDR3 runs to 17 residues. Germline CDR1 reads LGHDT; CDR2 reads YNNKEL (reference sequence). V was trimmed by 0 bases and J by 4 bases, leaving 18 bases between them. CDR3 bases: TGTGCCAGCAGCCAAGATGACAGGACCCTCTTCGCCACTGAAGCTTTCTTT. Translated: CASSQDDRTLFATEAFF.

This clonotype has only a few counts. The chain uses TRBV6-1 and TRBJ2-1; possible D gene TRBD2, 5 bases. V lost 6 bases to trimming and J lost 6 bases, with 15 bases between them. The germline V gene has CDR1 MNHNS and CDR2 SASEGT. The CDR3 is made up of 14 amino acids. CDR3 DNA sequence: TGTGCCAGCAGGCATCCCCGGGATTTCAATGAGCAGTTCTTC. Translating gives CASRHPRDFNEQFF.

This clonotype was counted between two and nine times. The genes are TRBV7-9 and TRBJ2-1, with 7 bases fitting TRBD2. Germline CDR1 reads SEHNR; CDR2 reads FQNEAQ (reference sequence). V lost 5 bases, J lost 3 bases, and 10 bases stayed unmatched. CDR3 length: 16 residues. CDR3 residues: CASSGGWRGYYNEQFF. CDR3 DNA sequence: TGTGCCAGCAGCGGAGGGTGGCGGGGGTACTACAATGAGCAGTTCTTC.

The V call is TRBV7-9, the J call TRBJ2-1; possible D gene TRBD2, 6 bases. This CDR3 spans 16 amino acids. Trimming removed 2 bases at V and 5 bases at J, with 16 bases between. In germline, CDR1 is SEHNR, CDR2 FQNEAQ (reference sequence). The CDR3 DNA is TGTGCCAGCAGCTTATTTCCTGACGCGGGAAACAATGAGCAGTTCTTC. Translation gives CASSLFPDAGNNEQFF. The full variable domain, with the rest looked up from reference TRBV7-9 and TRBJ2-1, is DTGVSQNPRHKITKRGQNVTFRCDPISEHNRLYWYRQTLGQGPEFLTYFQNEAQLEKSRLLSDRFSAERPKGSFSTLEIQRTEQGDSAMYLCASSLFPDAGNNEQFFGPGTRLTVL.

This clonotype was observed a handful of times. The chain is built from TRBV12-3 or TRBV12-4 and TRBJ2-5, with TRBD2 matching 11 bases. J gave up 7 bases and V 1 base, and 5 bases lay outside the gene matches. This CDR3 spans 15 amino acids. CDR3 loop: CASSLGTSGGGTQYF. In DNA, the CDR3 is TGTGCCAGCAGTTTAGGAACTAGCGGGGGAGGGACCCAGTACTTC.

The chain couples TRBV29-1 to TRBJ2-5; D unclear. Looked up from germline, CDR1 is SQVTM and CDR2 is ANQGSEA. Trimming removed 7 bases from V and 5 bases from J, with 8 bases in between. The CDR3 loop spans 10 amino acids. CDR3 sequence: CSAFKETQYF. The DNA of the CDR3 is TGCAGCGCCTTCAAGGAGACCCAGTACTTC. The entire variable domain, with the rest obtained from reference TRBV29-1 and TRBJ2-5, is as follows: SAVISQKPSRDICQRGTSLTIQCQVDSQVTMMFWYRQQPGQSLTLIATANQGSEATYESGFVIDKFPISRPNLTFSTLTVSNMSPEDSSIYLCSAFKETQYFGPGTRLLVL.

V usage is TRBV20-1 and J usage is TRBJ2-5; D perhaps matches TRBD1 (6 bases). V was trimmed by 5 bases and J by 2 bases, leaving 9 bases between them. The CDR3 loop spans 12 amino acids. Germline V gene data show CDR1 as DFQATT and CDR2 as SNEGSKA (reference sequence). For the CDR3, the DNA is TGCAGTGCTGCAGGGGATCAAGAGACCCAGTACTTC. Encoded protein: CSAAGDQETQYF.

This clonotype turned up a few times. The chain links TRBV7-2 to TRBJ2-7; TRBD1 or TRBD2 may be the D gene (5 bases each). The germline gives CDR1 SGHTA, CDR2 FQGNSA. Trimming removed 2 bases at V and 4 bases at J, with 12 bases between. This CDR3 spans 14 amino acids. The CDR3 region is CASSLSGGVYEQYF. In DNA, the CDR3 is TGTGCCAGCAGCTTAAGTGGGGGAGTTTACGAGCAGTACTTC.

This clonotype was counted a few times. V and J are TRBV7-6 and TRBJ2-7, with D possibly called TRBD1 or TRBD2 (5 bases each). Looked up from germline, CDR1 is SGHVS and CDR2 is FNYEAQ. The CDR3 consists of 14 residues. V was cut by 5 bases and J by 2 bases, with 13 bases left in between. The CDR3 sequence: CASSPQWGPYEQYF. Here the CDR3 DNA reads TGTGCCAGCAGCCCTCAGTGGGGACCCTACGAGCAGTACTTC.

The CDR3 DNA follows: TGTGCCAGCAGAATCTGGGGTGAGCAGTTCTTC. Residues: CASRIWGEQFF. V gene TRBV28 combines with J gene TRBJ2-1, with unresolved D. Germline CDR1 and CDR2: MDHEN and SYDVKM. V dropped 6 bases and J dropped 9 bases, with 9 bases sitting between them. The CDR3 length is 11 residues.

This clonotype turned up a few times. V gene TRBV5-1 combines with J gene TRBJ2-7; D might be TRBD2 (5 bases). Germline assignment: CDR1 SGHRS and CDR2 YFSETQ. The CDR3 is 14 residues long. V was trimmed by 5 bases and J by 0 bases, leaving 12 bases between them. The CDR3: CASSVGLNSYEQYF. CDR3 in DNA: TGCGCCAGCAGTGTCGGACTGAACTCCTACGAGCAGTACTTC.

As regards this clonotype: One end of the junction fails to match germline, which may point to a read error. V and J are TRBV20-1 and TRBJ1-2, with D hard to call. Per the germline V gene, CDR1 is DFQATT and CDR2 is SNEGSKA (reference sequence). The CDR3 consists of 11 residues. CDR3 nucleotide sequence: TGCAATGCTAGAGGTATAGGTGGCTACACCTTC. Its protein is CNARGIGGYTF.

The gene calls are TRBV12-3 or TRBV12-4 and TRBJ1-4, with TRBD1 as a possible D gene (5 bases). The germline V and J ends were trimmed by 4 bases and 8 bases, with 17 bases remaining between them. This CDR3 comprises 15 residues. CDR3 nucleotides: TGTGCCAGCAGTTCAGACCGGGGGGTCTGGGAAAAACTGTTTTTT. Amino acids: CASSSDRGVWEKLFF.

This chain connects TRBV5-1 to TRBJ1-2; 7 bases are shared with TRBD1. This CDR3 is built from 13 residues. Trimming removed 5 bases from V and 5 bases from J; junction bases left unmatched: 6. Germline CDR1 reads SGHRS; CDR2 reads YFSETQ. CDR3 region: CASRDTGAYGYTF. CDR3 DNA sequence: TGCGCCAGCAGGGATACAGGGGCATATGGCTACACCTTC.

This chain connects TRBV12-3 or TRBV12-4 to TRBJ2-7; 11 positions agree with TRBD2. The trim removed 3 bases at V and 4 bases at J, leaving 5 bases unmatched. This CDR3 has 15 residues. CDR3 nucleotide sequence: TGTGCCAGCAGTTTCCTAGCGGGGGGCCTTTACGAGCAGTACTTC. This gives the protein CASSFLAGGLYEQYF.

This chain connects TRBV7-9 to TRBJ2-4; tentatively, D is TRBD1 (6 bases). Trimming removed 1 base from V and 0 bases from J, with 13 bases in between. The CDR3 loop spans 17 amino acids. The germline V gene encodes CDR1 SEHNR and CDR2 FQNEAQ (reference sequence). DNA for the CDR3: TGTGCCAGCAGCTTAGGGCGTCAGGGGATAGCCAAAAACATTCAGTACTTC. Protein: CASSLGRQGIAKNIQYF.

This clonotype occurred once. This sequence joins TRBV5-1 and TRBJ2-7; D is perhaps TRBD1 or TRBD2 (5 bases each). Trimming stripped 0 bases from V and 6 bases from J, with 16 bases between. The CDR3 contains 15 residues. CDR1 is SGHRS and CDR2 is YFSETQ in the germline V gene. The CDR3 region has the DNA TGCGCCAGCAGCTTGGCATCGGGACCCCAAGGCGAGCAGTACTTC. It yields the protein CASSLASGPQGEQYF.

The genes are TRBV20-1 and TRBJ2-1; 9 bases are a match to TRBD1. The V and J ends lost 2 bases and 10 bases, in that order; junction bases with no gene match: 3. The CDR3 has 12 amino acids. Germline lookup yields CDR1 DFQATT and CDR2 SNEGSKA (reference sequence). CDR3 region: CSARTGGSEQFF. The CDR3 DNA reads as TGCAGTGCTAGAACAGGGGGCAGCGAGCAGTTCTTC.

The CDR3 sequence: CASSSDRAVDIQYF. The CDR3 region has the DNA TGTGCCAGCAGCTCGGACAGGGCGGTCGACATTCAGTACTTC. V gene TRBV7-2 combines with J gene TRBJ2-4; 8 bases are shared with TRBD1. The ends lost 4 bases at V and 8 bases at J; junction bases unmatched: 7. The CDR3 loop spans 14 amino acids. Germline values: CDR1 SGHTA, CDR2 FQGNSA.

This clonotype appeared many times. The gene calls are TRBV7-3 and TRBJ1-1; no definite D call. The germline CDR1 and CDR2 sequences are SGHTA and FQGTGA. CDR3 size: 13 residues. Trimming took 2 bases from V and 8 from J, leaving 12 bases between them. The CDR3 nucleotides read TGTGCCAGCAGCTTAGATATGGTGTCGGAAGCTTTCTTT. It specifies CASSLDMVSEAFF. Full variable domain (outside the CDR3, taken from reference TRBV7-3 and TRBJ1-1): GAGVSQTPSNKVTEKGKYVELRCDPISGHTALYWYRQSLGQGPEFLIYFQGTGAADDSGLPNDRFFAVRPEGSVSTLKIQRTERGDSAVYLCASSLDMVSEAFFGQGTRLTVV.